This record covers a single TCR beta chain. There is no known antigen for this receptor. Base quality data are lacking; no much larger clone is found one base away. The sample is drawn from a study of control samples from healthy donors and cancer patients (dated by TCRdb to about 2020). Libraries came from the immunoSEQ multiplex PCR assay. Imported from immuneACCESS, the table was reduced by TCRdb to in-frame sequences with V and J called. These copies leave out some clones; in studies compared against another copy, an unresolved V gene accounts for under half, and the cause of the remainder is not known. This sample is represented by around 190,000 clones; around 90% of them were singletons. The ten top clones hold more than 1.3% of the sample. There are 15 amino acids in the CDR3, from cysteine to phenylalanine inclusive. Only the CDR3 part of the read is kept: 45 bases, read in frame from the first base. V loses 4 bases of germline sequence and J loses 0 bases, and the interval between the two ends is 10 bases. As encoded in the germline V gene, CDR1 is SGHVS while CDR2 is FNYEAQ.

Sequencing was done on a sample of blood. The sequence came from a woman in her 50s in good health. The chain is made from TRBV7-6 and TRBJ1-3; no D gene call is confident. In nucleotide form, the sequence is TGTGCCAGCAGCTCTATCCGGGACTCTGGAAACACCATATATTTT. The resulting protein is CASSSIRDSGNTIYF.